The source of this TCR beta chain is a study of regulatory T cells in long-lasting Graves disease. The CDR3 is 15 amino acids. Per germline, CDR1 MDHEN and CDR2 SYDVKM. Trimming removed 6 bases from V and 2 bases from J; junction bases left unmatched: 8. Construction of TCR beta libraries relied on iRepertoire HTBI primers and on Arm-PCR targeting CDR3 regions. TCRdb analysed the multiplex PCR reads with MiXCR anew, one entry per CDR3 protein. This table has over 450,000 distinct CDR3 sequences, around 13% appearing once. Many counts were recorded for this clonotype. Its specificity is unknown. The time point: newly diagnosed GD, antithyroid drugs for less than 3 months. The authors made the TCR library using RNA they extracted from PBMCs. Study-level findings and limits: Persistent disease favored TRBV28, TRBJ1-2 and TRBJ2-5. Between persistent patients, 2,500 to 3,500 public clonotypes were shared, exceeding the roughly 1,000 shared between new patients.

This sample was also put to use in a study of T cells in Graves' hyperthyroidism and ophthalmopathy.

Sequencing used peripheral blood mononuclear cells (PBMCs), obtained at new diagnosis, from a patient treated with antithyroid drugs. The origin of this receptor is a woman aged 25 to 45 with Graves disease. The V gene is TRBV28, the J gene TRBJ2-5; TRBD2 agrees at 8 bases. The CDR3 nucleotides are TGTGCCAGCAGCCCGGCGGGGGGACCGCAAGAGACCCAGTACTTC. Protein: CASSPAGGPQETQYF.